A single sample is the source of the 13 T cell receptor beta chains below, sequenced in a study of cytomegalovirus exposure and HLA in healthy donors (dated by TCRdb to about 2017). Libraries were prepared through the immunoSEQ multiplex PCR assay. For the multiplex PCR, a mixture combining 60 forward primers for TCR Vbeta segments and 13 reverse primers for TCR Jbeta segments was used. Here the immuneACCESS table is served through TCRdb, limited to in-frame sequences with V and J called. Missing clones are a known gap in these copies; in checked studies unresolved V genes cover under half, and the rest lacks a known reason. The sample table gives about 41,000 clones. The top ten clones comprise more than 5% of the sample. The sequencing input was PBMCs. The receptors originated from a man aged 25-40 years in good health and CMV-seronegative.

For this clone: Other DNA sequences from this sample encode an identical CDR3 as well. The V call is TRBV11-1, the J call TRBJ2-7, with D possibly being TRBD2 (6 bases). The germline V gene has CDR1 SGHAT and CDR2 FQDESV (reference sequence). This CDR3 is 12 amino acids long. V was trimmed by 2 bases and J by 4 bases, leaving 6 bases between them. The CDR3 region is CASSLRGYEQYF. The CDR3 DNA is TGTGCCAGCAGCTTACGGGGGTACGAGCAGTACTTC.

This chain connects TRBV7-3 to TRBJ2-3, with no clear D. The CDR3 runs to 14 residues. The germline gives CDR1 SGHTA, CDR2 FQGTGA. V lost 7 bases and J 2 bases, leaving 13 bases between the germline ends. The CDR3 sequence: CASKSSASTDTQYF. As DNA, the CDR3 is TGTGCCAGCAAGTCGTCTGCGTCCACAGATACGCAGTATTTT. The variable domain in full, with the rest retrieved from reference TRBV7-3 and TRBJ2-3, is GAGVSQTPSNKVTEKGKYVELRCDPISGHTALYWYRQSLGQGPEFLIYFQGTGAADDSGLPNDRFFAVRPEGSVSTLKIQRTERGDSAVYLCASKSSASTDTQYFGPGTRLTVL.

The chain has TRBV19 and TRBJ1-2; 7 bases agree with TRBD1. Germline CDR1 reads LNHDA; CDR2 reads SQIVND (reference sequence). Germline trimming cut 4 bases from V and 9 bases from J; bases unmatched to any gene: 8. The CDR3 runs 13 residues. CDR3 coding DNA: TGTGCCAGTAGTACTACAGGGGTAGAAAGCTACACCTTC. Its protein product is CASSTTGVESYTF.

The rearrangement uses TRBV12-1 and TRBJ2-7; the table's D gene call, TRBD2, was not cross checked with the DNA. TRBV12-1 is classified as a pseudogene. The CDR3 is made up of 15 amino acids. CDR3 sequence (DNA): TGTGCCAGCGCTGGCCTAGCGGGCAGAACCTACGAGCAGTACTTC. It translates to CASAGLAGRTYEQYF.

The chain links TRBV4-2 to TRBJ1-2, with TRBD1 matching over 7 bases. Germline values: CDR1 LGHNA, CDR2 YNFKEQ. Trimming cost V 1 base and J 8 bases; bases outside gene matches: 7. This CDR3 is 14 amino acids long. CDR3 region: CASSQADRAEGYTF. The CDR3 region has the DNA TGTGCCAGCAGCCAAGCTGACAGGGCGGAGGGCTACACCTTC.

The CDR3 region is CASSLTGGQDTEAFF. The CDR3 DNA follows: TGCGCCAGCAGCTTAACAGGGGGCCAGGACACTGAAGCTTTCTTT. The chain couples TRBV5-1 to TRBJ1-1; 9 bases align to TRBD1. The CDR3 contains 15 residues. J gave up 3 bases and V 2 bases, and 5 bases lay outside the gene matches. In germline, CDR1 is SGHRS, CDR2 YFSETQ.

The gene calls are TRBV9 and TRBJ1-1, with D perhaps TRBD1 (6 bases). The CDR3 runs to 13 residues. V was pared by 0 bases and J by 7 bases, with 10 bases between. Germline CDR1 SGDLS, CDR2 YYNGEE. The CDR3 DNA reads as TGTGCCAGCAGCGTAGTTCGCAGGGGTGAAGCTTTCTTT. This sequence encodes CASSVVRRGEAFF.

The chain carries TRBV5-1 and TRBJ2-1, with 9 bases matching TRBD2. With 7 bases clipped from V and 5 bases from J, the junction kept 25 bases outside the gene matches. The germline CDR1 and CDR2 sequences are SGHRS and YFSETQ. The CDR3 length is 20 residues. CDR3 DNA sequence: TGCGCCAGCGCCCTGGCCCATAATAGCGGGAGCCCCTCCTTCGACAATGAGCAGTTCTTC. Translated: CASALAHNSGSPSFDNEQFF. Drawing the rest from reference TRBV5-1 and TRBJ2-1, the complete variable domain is KAGVTQTPRYLIKTRGQQVTLSCSPISGHRSVSWYQQTPGQGLQFLFEYFSETQRNKGNFPGRFSGRQFSNSRSEMNVSTLELGDSALYLCASALAHNSGSPSFDNEQFFGPGTRLTVL.

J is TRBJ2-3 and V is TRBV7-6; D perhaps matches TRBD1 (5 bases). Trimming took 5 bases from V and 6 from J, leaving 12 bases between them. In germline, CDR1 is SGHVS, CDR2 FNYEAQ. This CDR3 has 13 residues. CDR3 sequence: CASSPTGKDTQYF. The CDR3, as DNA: TGTGCCAGCAGCCCTACAGGAAAGGATACGCAGTATTTT.

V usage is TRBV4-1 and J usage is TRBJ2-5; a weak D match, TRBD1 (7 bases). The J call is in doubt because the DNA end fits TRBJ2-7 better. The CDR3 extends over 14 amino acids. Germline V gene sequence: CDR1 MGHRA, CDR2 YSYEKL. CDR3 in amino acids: CASSHLGQGGEQYF. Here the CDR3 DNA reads TGCGCCAGCAGCCACCTGGGGCAGGGGGGCGAGCAGTACTTC.

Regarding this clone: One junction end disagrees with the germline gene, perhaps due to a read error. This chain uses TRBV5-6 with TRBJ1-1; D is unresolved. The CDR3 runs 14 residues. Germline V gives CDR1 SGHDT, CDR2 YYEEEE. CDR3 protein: CASSLGEARIRSPF. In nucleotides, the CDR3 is TGTGCCAGCAGCCTCGGGGAGGCTAGAATCCGTTCGCCCTTT.

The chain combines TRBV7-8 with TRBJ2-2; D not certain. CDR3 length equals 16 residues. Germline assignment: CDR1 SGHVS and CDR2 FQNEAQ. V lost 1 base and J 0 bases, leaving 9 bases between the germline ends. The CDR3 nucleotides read TGTGCCAGCAGCTTAGGGGTAGGAGCGAACACCGGGGAGCTGTTTTTT. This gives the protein CASSLGVGANTGELFF.

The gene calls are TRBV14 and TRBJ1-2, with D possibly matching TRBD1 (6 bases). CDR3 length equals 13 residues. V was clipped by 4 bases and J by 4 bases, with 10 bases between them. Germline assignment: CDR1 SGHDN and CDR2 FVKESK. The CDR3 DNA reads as TGTGCCAGCAGCCGGGCAGGGGCCTATGGCTACACCTTC. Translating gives CASSRAGAYGYTF. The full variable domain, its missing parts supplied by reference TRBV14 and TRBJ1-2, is EAGVTQFPSHSVIEKGQTVTLRCDPISGHDNLYWYRRVMGKEIKFLLHFVKESKQDESGMPNNRFLAERTGGTYSTLKVQPAELEDSGVYFCASSRAGAYGYTFGSGTRLTVV.